This T cell receptor beta chain was observed in a study of T cells after yellow fever vaccination. Study-wide background: Any fraction with a low cell number was prepared using SMART-Seq v4 Ultra Low Input. Findings and limits, study-wide: Researchers cautioned that FACS-sorted repertoires could harbor abundant clonotypes contaminating from the bulk population.

TCRdb processed the 5' RACE reads anew with MiXCR; each CDR3 protein has one entry. In the table there are about 52,000 distinct CDR3 sequences, around 6.7% of which are singletons. V dropped 3 bases and J dropped 2 bases, with 8 bases sitting between them. Germline V gene lookup returns CDR1 SGHVS and CDR2 FQNEAQ. CDR3 size: 13 residues. This clonotype appeared a few times. This sample comprised CD8+ T cells not binding an NS4B(214-222) dextramer, sorted from PBMCs, obtained 35 to 50 days after the first yellow fever vaccination. The V call is TRBV7-8, the J call TRBJ2-7; no reliable D call. This clonotype originated in a man between 18 and 29 years old who received the YFV17D yellow fever vaccine. CDR3 region: CASSFSFAYEQYV. The CDR3, as DNA: TGTGCCAGCAGCTTCTCATTCGCCTACGAGCAGTACGTC.